The present entry profiles one TCR beta chain with its context. This entry comes from a study of CD8 T cells in Susac syndrome. Random hexamers were used to reverse transcribe roughly 0.45 to 1 ug of RNA. Across 54 Vbeta and 13 Jbeta, immunoSEQ multiplex PCR amplified TCR beta CDR3. TCRdb reanalysed the immunoSEQ multiplex PCR reads using MiXCR and keeps one entry per CDR3 protein. The table records 250,000 to 350,000 distinct CDR3 sequences, roughly nine tenths of them present only once. TCR beta sequences were obtained from blood CD8+ and CD4+ T cells. Isolation of CD8+ and CD4+ T cells was performed negatively, whereas enrichment of TEMRA cells was done by FACS. The V gene lost 4 bases and the J gene lost 6 bases, with 19 bases spanning the gap. The CDR3 consists of 16 residues. The germline CDR1 and CDR2 sequences are SGHTA and FQGTGA.

Sequencing was done on a sample of CD4+ T cells from PBMCs. This receptor was obtained from a human donor with multiple sclerosis. V is TRBV7-3 and J is TRBJ1-5; tentative D call: TRBD1 (5 bases). The CDR3 reads CASSSNDRERGQPQHF. In nucleotides, the CDR3 is TGTGCCAGCAGCTCAAATGACAGAGAAAGGGGTCAGCCCCAGCATTTT.